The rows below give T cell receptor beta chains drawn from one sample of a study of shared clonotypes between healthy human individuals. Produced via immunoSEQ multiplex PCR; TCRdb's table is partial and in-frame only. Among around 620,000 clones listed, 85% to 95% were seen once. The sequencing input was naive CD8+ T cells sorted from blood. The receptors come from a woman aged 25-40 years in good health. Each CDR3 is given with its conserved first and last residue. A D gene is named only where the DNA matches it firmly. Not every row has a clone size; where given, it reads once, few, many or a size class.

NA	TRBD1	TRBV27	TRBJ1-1	TGTGCCAGCAGTTTACGGACAGGGGGAACTGAAGCTTTCTTT	CASSLRTGGTEAFF
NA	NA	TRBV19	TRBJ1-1	TGTGCCAGTAGTATATCCTCGGCGGGGGCCACTGAAGCTTTCTTT	CASSISSAGATEAFF
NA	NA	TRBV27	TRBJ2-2	TGTGCCAGCACCCTCCTGACAGGCGGGGAGCTGTTTTTT	CASTLLTGGELFF
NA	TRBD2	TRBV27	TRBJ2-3	TGTGCCAGCAGCCCGGGGGGACTAGCGAGCACAGATACGCAGTATTTT	CASSPGGLASTDTQYF
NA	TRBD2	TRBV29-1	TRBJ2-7	TGCAGCGTTGAAAACTTCAGTGCGGGAGGCCCCTACGAGCAGTACTTC	CSVENFSAGGPYEQYF
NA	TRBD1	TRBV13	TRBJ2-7	TGTGCCAGCAGCTTATGGACAGGGGTCAACGAGCAGTACTTC	CASSLWTGVNEQYF
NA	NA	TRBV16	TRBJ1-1	TGTGCCAGCAGCCAAACGACAGTTAACACTGAAGCTTTCTTT	CASSQTTVNTEAFF
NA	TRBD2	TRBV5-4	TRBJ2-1	TGTGCCAGCAGCGGGGGGGGTGCCTACTACAATGAGCAGTTCTTC	CASSGGGAYYNEQFF
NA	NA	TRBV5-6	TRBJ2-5	TGTGCCAGCAGCTGGGTCGGAGGGGGGACATTGGAGACCCAGTACTTC	CASSWVGGGTLETQYF
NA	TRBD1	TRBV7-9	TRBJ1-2	TGTGCCAGCAGCGCGCGGACAGGGTTTTACCTTTATGGCTACACCTTC	CASSARTGFYLYGYTF
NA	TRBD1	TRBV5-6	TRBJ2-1	TGTGCCAGCGGCGACGGGACAGGGGGTTTAAATGAGCAGTTCTTC	CASGDGTGGLNEQFF
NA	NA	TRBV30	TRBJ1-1	TGTGCCTGGAGTTTTTGGGGGGCAAACACTGAAGCTTTCTTT	CAWSFWGANTEAFF
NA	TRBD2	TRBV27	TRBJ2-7	TGTGCCAGCAGTCCTACTAGCGGGTACTACGAGCAGTACTTC	CASSPTSGYYEQYF
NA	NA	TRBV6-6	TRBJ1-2	TGTGCCAGCAGTTACGGGTCAGGGGCAAACTATGGCTACACCTTC	CASSYGSGANYGYTF
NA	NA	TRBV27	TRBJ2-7	TGTGCCAGCAAGAGCTCCTACGAGCAGTACTTC	CASKSSYEQYF
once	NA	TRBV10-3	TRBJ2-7	TGTGCCATCTCTCAGGGCGGTCGTGTACTCTACGAGCAGTACTTC	CAISQGGRVLYEQYF
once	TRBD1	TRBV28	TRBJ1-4	TGTGCCAGCAGTTTATATCAGGGGGAGACTAATGAAAAACTGTTTTTT	CASSLYQGETNEKLFF
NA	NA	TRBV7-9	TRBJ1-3	TGTGCCAGCAGCTTGTGGCCGTACAGGGTTTCCTCTGGAAACACCATATATTTT	CASSLWPYRVSSGNTIYF
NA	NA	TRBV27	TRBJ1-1	TGTGCCAGCAGTTCCCGTCGGCGGATGAACACTGAAGCTTTCTTT	CASSSRRRMNTEAFF
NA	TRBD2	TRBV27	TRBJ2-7	TGTGCCAGCAGTTCGCCCGGGGGGTACGAGCAGTACTTC	CASSSPGGYEQYF
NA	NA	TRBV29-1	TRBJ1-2	TGCAGCGTTGATCCAGGGGCCTATGGCTACACCTTC	CSVDPGAYGYTF
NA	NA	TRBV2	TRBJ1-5	TGTGCCAGCAGTGAAGGGGGCTGGATGCAGCCCCAGCATTTT	CASSEGGWMQPQHF